This TCR beta chain was observed in a study of shared clonotypes between healthy human individuals. As for the study in general: Each donor's CD8 memory used one plate, CD8 naive two, each CD4 subset three.

Only in-frame clones appear in the TCRdb table, and some are missing; sequencing was by immunoSEQ multiplex PCR. The sample has about 2 million clones, 85% to 95% seen once; the top ten hold 0.9% to 1.4%. Naive CD8 cells were CD45RO-negative, positively selected for CCR7, excluding terminally differentiated effector memory CD45RA+ cells. Healthy and HIV-negative, the adult donors had no recent acute infections or vaccinations. CDR3 length: 13 residues. V lost 5 bases and J lost 3, with 13 bases in between. Germline values: CDR1 SQVTM, CDR2 ANQGSEA. In the case of this clone: The sample carries other DNA sequences with the same CDR3.

The specimen sequenced was naive CD8+ T cells sorted from blood. The chain couples TRBV29-1 to TRBJ1-2, with D maybe TRBD1 (5 bases). The receptor was derived from a man between 18 and 35 years old in good health. The CDR3 DNA sequence: TGCAGCGTTACGGGGCGGAGTGACTATGGCTACACCTTC. It translates to CSVTGRSDYGYTF.